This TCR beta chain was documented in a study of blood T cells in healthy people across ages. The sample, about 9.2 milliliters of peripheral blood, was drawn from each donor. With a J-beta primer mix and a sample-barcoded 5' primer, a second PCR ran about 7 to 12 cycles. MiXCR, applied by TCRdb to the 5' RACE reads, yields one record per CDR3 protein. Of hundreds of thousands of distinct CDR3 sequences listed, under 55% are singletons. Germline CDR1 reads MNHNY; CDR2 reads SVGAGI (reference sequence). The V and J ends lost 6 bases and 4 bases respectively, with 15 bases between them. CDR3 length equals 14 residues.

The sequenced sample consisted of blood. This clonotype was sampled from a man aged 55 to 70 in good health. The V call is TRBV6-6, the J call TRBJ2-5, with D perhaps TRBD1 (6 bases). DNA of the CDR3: TGTGCCAGCAGCTCTCAGGGGTCAGGAGAGACCCAGTACTTC. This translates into CASSSQGSGETQYF.